This TCR beta chain was captured by sequencing in a study of T-cell memory formation after mild COVID-19. Study-wide results and limits: Some responding clones appeared in pre-infection memory, suggesting cross-reactive memory joined.

The CDR3 is made up of 16 amino acids. Germline lookup yields CDR1 SGHTA and CDR2 FQGTGA. With 5 bases removed from V and 2 bases from J, the gap between germline ends came to 17 bases. This clonotype was recorded a few times. Its antigen is still unknown. MiXCR, run by TCRdb on the 5' RACE reads, gives a single entry per CDR3 protein. This sample has under 150,000 distinct CDR3 sequences; 20% to 25% occur once, and the top ten carry about two fifths. Sequencing input: PBMCs or a T cell subset sorted from them (not recorded which). The source is a man aged 18 to 29 who had mild COVID-19 (a few samples of this study predate the infection). Cell type and time point are not known. The chain combines TRBV7-3 with TRBJ2-3, with unresolved D. The chain's CDR3 is CASSVMGGAITDTQYF. The CDR3, as DNA: TGTGCCAGCAGCGTCATGGGCGGTGCCATCACAGATACGCAGTATTTT.